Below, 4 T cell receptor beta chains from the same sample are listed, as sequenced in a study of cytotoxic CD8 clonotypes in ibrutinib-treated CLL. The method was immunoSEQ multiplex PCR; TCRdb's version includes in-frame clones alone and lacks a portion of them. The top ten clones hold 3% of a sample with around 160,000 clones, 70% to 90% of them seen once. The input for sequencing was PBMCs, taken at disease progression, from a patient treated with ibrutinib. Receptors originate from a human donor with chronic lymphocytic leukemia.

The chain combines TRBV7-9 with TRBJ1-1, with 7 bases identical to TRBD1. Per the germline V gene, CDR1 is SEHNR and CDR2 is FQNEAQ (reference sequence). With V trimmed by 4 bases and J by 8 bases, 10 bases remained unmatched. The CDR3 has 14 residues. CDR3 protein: CASSSASGTEEAFF. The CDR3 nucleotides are TGTGCCAGCAGCTCCGCTTCCGGGACAGAAGAAGCTTTCTTT. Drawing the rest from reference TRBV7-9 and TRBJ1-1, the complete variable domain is DTGVSQNPRHKITKRGQNVTFRCDPISEHNRLYWYRQTLGQGPEFLTYFQNEAQLEKSRLLSDRFSAERPKGSFSTLEIQRTEQGDSAMYLCASSSASGTEEAFFGQGTRLTVV.

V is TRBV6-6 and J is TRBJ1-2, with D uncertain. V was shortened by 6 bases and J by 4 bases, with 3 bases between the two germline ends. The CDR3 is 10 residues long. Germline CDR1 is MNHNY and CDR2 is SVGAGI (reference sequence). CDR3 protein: CASRGYGYTF. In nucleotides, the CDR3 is TGTGCCAGCAGGGGCTATGGCTACACCTTC.

In DNA, the CDR3 is TGTGCCAGCAGCCGTACGACAGGGGGCATTCAGTACTTC. It yields the protein CASSRTTGGIQYF. The V call is TRBV5-6, the J call TRBJ2-4; TRBD1 matches at 9 bases. With V trimmed by 4 bases and J by 9 bases, 5 bases remained unmatched. The CDR3 runs 13 residues. Germline CDR1 reads SGHDT; CDR2 reads YYEEEE.

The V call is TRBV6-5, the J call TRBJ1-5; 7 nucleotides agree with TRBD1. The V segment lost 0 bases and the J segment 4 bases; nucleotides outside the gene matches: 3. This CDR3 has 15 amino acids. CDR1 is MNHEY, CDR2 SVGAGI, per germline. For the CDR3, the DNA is TGTGCCAGCAGTTACTCAGGGGGCCCAAATCAGCCCCAGCATTTT. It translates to CASSYSGGPNQPQHF.